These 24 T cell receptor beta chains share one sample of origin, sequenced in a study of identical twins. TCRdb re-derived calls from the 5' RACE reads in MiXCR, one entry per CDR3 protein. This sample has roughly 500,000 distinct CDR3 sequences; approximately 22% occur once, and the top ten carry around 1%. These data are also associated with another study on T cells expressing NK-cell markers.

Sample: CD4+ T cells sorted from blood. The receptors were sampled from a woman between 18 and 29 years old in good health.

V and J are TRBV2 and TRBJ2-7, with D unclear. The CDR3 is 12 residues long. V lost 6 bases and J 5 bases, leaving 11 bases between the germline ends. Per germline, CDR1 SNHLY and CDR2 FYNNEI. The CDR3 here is CASRLSPNEQYF. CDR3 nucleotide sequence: TGTGCCAGCAGGTTGAGCCCTAACGAGCAGTACTTC. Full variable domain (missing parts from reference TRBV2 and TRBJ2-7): EPEVTQTPSHQVTQMGQEVILRCVPISNHLYFYWYRQILGQKVEFLVSFYNNEISEKSEIFDDQFSVERPDGSNFTLKIRSTKLEDSAMYFCASRLSPNEQYFGPGTRLTVT.

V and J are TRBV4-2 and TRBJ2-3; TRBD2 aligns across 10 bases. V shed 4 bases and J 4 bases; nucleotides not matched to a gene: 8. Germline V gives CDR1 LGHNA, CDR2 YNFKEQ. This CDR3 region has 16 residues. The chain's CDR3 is CASSPGPSGGSDTQYF. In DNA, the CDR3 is TGTGCCAGCAGCCCAGGGCCTAGCGGGGGTTCAGATACGCAGTATTTT.

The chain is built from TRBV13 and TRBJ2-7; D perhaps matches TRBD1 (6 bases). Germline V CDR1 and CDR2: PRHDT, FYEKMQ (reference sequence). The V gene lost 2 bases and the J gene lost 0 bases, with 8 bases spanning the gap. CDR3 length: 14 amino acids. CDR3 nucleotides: TGTGCCAGCAGCTTAAGGGACAACTCCTACGAGCAGTACTTC. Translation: CASSLRDNSYEQYF.

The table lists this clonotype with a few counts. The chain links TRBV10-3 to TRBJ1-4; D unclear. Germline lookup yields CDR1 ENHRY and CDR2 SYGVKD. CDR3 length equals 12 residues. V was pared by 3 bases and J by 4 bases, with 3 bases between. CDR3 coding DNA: TGTGCCATCAGTGACCGTAATGAAAAACTGTTTTTT. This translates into CAISDRNEKLFF.

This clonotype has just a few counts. The CDR3 is CASREGGRGQPQHF. The CDR3 DNA is TGTGCCAGCAGGGAAGGAGGGCGTGGACAGCCCCAGCATTTT. The rearrangement joins TRBV12-3 or TRBV12-4 to TRBJ1-5; D is unclear. V was clipped by 6 bases and J by 7 bases, with 16 bases between them. The CDR3 is 14 residues long.

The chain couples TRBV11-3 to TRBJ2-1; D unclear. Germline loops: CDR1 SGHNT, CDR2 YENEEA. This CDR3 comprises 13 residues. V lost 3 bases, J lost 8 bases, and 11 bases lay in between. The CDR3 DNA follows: TGTGCCAGCAGCTTGGCTCACACCGATGAGCAGTTCTTC. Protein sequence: CASSLAHTDEQFF.

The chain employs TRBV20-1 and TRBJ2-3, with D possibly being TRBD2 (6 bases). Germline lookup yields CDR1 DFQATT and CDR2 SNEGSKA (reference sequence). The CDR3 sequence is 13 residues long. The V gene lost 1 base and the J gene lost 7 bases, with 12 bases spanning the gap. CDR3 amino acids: CSARGGGWNTQYF. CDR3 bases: TGCAGTGCTAGAGGCGGAGGGTGGAATACGCAGTATTTT.

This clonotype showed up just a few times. The CDR3 DNA reads as TGTGCCAGCAGTGCAGGGGCTCATATTGAAAAACTGTTTTTT. Amino acid sequence: CASSAGAHIEKLFF. This chain uses TRBV6-1 with TRBJ1-4, with D possibly matching TRBD1 (6 bases). In germline, CDR1 is MNHNS, CDR2 SASEGT. V was trimmed by 4 bases and J by 7 bases, leaving 13 bases between them. The CDR3 is made up of 14 amino acids.

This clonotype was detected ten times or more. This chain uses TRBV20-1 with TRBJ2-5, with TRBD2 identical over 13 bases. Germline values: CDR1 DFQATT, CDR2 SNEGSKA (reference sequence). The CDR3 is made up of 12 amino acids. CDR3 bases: TGCAGCGGACTAGCGGGAGAGGAGACCCAGTACTTC. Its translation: CSGLAGEETQYF.

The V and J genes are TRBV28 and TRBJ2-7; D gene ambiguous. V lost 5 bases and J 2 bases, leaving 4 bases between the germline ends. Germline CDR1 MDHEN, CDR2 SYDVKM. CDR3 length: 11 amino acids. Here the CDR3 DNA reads TGTGCCAGCAGTGAACCCTACGAGCAGTACTTC. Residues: CASSEPYEQYF.

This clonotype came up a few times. CDR3 region: CASIPGAPPSGYNEQFF. The CDR3 DNA follows: TGTGCCAGCATCCCGGGGGCACCCCCTAGCGGGTACAATGAGCAGTTCTTC. The chain carries TRBV12-3 or TRBV12-4 and TRBJ2-1, with 8 bases that match TRBD2. The CDR3 loop spans 17 amino acids. The V gene end was trimmed by 7 bases and the J gene end by 4 bases; junction bases not matched to a gene: 15.

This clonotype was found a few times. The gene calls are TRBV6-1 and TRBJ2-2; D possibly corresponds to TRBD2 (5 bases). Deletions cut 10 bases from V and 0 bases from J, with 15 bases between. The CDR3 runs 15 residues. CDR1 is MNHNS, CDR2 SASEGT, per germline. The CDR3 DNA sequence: TGTGCCACTCACAAGGCTAGCTCGAACACCGGGGAGCTGTTTTTT. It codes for CATHKASSNTGELFF.

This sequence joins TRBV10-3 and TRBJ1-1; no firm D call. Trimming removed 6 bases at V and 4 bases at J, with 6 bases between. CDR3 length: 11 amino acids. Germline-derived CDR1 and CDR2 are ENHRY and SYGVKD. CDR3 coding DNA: TGTGCCATCAGGACCGCCACTGAAGCTTTCTTT. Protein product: CAIRTATEAFF.

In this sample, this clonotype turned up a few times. CDR3: CASSPGRYTEAFF. In nucleotides, the CDR3 is TGTGCCAGCAGCCCCGGACGGTACACTGAAGCTTTCTTT. The rearrangement uses TRBV11-2 and TRBJ1-1; D gene unclear. Germline lookup yields CDR1 SGHAT and CDR2 FQNNGV. Trimming left V 5 bases short and J 3 bases short, with 10 bases between. The CDR3 has 13 residues.

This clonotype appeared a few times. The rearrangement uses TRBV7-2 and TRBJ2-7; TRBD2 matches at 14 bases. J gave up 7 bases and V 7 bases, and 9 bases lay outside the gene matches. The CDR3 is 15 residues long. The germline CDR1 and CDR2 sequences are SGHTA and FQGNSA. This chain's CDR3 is CASTPGLAGGREQYF. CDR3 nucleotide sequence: TGTGCCAGCACCCCAGGACTAGCGGGAGGAAGGGAGCAGTACTTC.

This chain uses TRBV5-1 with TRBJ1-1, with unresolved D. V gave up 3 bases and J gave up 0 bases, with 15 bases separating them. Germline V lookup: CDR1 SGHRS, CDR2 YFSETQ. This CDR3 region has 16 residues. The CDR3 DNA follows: TGCGCCAGCAGCTCGAGTTCCGGGCACCTGAACACTGAAGCTTTCTTT. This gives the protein CASSSSSGHLNTEAFF. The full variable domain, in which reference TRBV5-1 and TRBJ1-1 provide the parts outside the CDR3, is KAGVTQTPRYLIKTRGQQVTLSCSPISGHRSVSWYQQTPGQGLQFLFEYFSETQRNKGNFPGRFSGRQFSNSRSEMNVSTLELGDSALYLCASSSSSGHLNTEAFFGQGTRLTVV.

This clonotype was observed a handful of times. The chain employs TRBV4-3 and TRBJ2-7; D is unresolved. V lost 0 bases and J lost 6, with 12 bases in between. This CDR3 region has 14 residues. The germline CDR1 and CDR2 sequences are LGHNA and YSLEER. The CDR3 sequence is CASSQDVRYSEQYF. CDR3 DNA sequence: TGCGCCAGCAGCCAAGATGTGAGGTATAGCGAGCAGTACTTC.

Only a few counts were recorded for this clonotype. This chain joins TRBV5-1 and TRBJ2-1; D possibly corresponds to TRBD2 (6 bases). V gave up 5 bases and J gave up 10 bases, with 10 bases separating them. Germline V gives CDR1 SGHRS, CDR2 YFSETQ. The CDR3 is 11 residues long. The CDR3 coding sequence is TGCGCCAGCAGGACTAGTGACGAGCAGTTCTTC. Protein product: CASRTSDEQFF.

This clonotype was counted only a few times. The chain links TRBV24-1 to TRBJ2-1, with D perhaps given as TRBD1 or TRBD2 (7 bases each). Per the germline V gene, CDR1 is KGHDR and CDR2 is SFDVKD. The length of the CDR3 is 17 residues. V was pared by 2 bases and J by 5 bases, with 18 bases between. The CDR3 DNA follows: TGTGCCACCAGTGATTCCCCCCGGCAGGGGGGGAACAATGAGCAGTTCTTC. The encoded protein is CATSDSPRQGGNNEQFF.

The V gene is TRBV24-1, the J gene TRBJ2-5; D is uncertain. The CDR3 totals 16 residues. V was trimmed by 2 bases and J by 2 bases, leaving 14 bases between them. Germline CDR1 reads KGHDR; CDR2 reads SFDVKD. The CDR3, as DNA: TGTGCCACCAGTGATTCCCGCGGAAGGTTTCAAGAGACCCAGTACTTC. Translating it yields CATSDSRGRFQETQYF.

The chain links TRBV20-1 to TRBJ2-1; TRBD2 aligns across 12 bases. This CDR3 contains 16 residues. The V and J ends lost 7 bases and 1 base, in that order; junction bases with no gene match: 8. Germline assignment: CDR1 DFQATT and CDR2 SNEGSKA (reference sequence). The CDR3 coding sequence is TGCAGTGTTTTGACTAGCGGGGGAAGGTCCTACAATGAGCAGTTCTTC. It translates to CSVLTSGGRSYNEQFF.

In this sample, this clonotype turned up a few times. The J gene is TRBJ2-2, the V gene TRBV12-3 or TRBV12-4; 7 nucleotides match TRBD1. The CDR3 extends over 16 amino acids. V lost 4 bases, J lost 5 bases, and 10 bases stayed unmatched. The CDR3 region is CASSSRQGEGTGELFF. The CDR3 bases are TGTGCCAGCAGTTCCAGACAGGGCGAAGGGACCGGGGAGCTGTTTTTT.

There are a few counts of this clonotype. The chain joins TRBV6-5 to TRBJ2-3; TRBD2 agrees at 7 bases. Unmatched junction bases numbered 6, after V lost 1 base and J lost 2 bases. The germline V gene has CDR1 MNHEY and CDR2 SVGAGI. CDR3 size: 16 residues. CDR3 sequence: CASSYLSSGSTDTQYF. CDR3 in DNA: TGTGCCAGCAGTTACTTATCTAGCGGTTCCACAGATACGCAGTATTTT.

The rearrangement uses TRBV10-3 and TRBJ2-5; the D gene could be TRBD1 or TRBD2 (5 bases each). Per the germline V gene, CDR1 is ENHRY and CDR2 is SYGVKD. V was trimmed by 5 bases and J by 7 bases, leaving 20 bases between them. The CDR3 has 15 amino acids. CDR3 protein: CAISSSPGSRGTQYF. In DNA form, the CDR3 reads TGTGCCATCAGTTCCAGCCCAGGGTCCCGGGGGACCCAGTACTTC.